This paragraph covers one TCR beta chain sequence. TCRdb's table, derived via immunoSEQ multiplex PCR, lists solely in-frame clones and lacks some. The table has roughly 210,000 clones, around 86% seen once; the top ten hold roughly 7.2%. This sample was taken from a study of blood T cell repertoires in COVID-19. Enrolled through a virtual design, the participants were between roughly 18 and 95 years of age and came from about two dozen US areas. Germline values: CDR1 MGHRA, CDR2 YSYEKL. With 4 bases clipped from V and 0 bases from J, the junction kept 2 bases outside the gene matches. The CDR3 loop spans 15 amino acids.

The chain recombines TRBV4-1 with TRBJ2-7; 11 bases fit TRBD2. Sequenced sample: PBMCs or T cells enriched from blood (not recorded which). The source is a man aged 30 to 39 in a cohort exposed to, infected with or recovered from COVID-19 (not recorded which). This CDR3 reads CASSPGLADSYEQYF. CDR3 DNA sequence: TGCGCCAGCAGCCCGGGACTAGCGGACTCCTACGAGCAGTACTTC.